This TCR beta chain was sequenced during a study of T-cell reconstitution after alpha-beta-depleted transplantation in children. Findings of the study overall: It was surviving recipient T cells and thymic progenitors that gave some patients high TCRbeta diversity at day 60. Reportedly, roughly two months post-transplant, alpha-beta T cells arose from several hundred expanded graft clones. Once a year had passed after transplant, T-cell counts and diversity came mostly from newly produced T cells.

This clonotype appeared a few times. The antigen remains unidentified. This sample's TCRbeta library carried unique molecular identifier barcodes. TCRdb called the PCR reads again in MiXCR, with one record for every CDR3 protein. The sample shows about 400,000 distinct CDR3 sequences, around 15% of them seen only once. Germline values: CDR1 PRHDT, CDR2 FYEKMQ (reference sequence). This CDR3 contains 15 residues. The V segment lost 5 bases and the J segment 7 bases; nucleotides outside the gene matches: 11. Sequenced here: PBMCs, mostly from graft donor cells, sampled 360 days after TCRalphabeta/CD19-depleted stem cell transplant. The J gene is TRBJ2-5, the V gene TRBV13; TRBD1 matches at 9 bases. This TCR was recovered from a boy in the first two years of life who had a stem cell transplant for Wiskott-Aldrich syndrome, so the T cells may come from the graft donor. The CDR3 here is CASSPTGGATGTQYF. DNA of the CDR3: TGTGCCAGCAGCCCCACAGGGGGCGCAACGGGGACCCAGTACTTC.